This TCR beta chain emerged from a study of PD-L1 blockade in urothelial cancer. A total of 1 to 8 samples per patient were collected pretreatment and on-treatment. General observations from the study: Survival was better when pretreatment blood TCR clonality fell below the median.

Trimming stripped 2 bases from V and 0 bases from J, with 8 bases between. Germline loops: CDR1 MNHEY, CDR2 SMNVEV (reference sequence). The CDR3 sequence is 16 residues long. Regarding this clone: The antigen remains unidentified.

Every PCR received spiked-in synthetic TCR analog templates. Produced via immunoSEQ multiplex PCR; TCRdb's table is partial and in-frame only. The sample has about 91,000 clones; roughly 90% are singletons. This specimen consisted of PBMCs, obtained around atezolizumab (anti-PD-L1) treatment. This clonotype was sampled from a man between 60 and 70 years old with urothelial cancer. The V gene is TRBV27, the J gene TRBJ1-6; D ambiguous. The DNA for the CDR3 is TGTGCCAGCAGTTTAGCAGGAAGCTCCTATAATTCACCCCTCCACTTT. This encodes CASSLAGSSYNSPLHF.